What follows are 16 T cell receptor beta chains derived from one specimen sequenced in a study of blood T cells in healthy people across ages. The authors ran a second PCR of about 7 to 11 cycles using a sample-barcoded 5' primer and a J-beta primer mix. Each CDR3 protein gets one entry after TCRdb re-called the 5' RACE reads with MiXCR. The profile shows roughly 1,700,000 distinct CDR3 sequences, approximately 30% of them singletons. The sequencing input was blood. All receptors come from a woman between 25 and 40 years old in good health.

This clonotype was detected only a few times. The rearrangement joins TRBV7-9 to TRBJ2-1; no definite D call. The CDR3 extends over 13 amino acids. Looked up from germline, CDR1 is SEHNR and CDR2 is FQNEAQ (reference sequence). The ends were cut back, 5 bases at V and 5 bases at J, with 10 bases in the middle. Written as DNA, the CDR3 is TGTGCCAGCAGCCAGAATCTCGACAATGAGCAGTTCTTC. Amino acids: CASSQNLDNEQFF. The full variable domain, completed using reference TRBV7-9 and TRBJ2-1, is DTGVSQNPRHKITKRGQNVTFRCDPISEHNRLYWYRQTLGQGPEFLTYFQNEAQLEKSRLLSDRFSAERPKGSFSTLEIQRTEQGDSAMYLCASSQNLDNEQFFGPGTRLTVL.

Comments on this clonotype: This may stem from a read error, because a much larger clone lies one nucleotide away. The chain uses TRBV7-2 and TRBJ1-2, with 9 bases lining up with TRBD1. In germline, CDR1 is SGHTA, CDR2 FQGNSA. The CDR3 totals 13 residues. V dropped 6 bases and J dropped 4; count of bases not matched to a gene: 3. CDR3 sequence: CASRTDRGYGYTF. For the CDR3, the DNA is TGTGCCAGCAGGACGGACAGGGGCTATGGCTACACCTTC.

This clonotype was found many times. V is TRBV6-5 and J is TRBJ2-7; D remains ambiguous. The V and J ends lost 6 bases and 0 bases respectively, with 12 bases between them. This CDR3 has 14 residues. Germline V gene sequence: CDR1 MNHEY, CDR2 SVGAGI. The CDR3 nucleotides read TGTGCCAGCAGCCGTGCGCAGGTCTCCTACGAGCAGTACTTC. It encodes CASSRAQVSYEQYF.

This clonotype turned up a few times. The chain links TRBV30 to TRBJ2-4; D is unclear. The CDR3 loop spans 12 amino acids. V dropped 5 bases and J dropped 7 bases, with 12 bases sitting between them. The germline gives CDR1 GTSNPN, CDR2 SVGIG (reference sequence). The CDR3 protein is CAWGPSGNIQYF. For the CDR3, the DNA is TGTGCCTGGGGTCCCTCGGGCAACATTCAGTACTTC.

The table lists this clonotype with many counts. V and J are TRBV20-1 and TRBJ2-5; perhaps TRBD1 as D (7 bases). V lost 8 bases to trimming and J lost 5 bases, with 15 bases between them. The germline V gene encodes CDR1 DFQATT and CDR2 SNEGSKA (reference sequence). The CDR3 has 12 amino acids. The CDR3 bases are TGCAGTCCGCGACAGGGAGGCGAGACCCAGTACTTC. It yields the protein CSPRQGGETQYF.

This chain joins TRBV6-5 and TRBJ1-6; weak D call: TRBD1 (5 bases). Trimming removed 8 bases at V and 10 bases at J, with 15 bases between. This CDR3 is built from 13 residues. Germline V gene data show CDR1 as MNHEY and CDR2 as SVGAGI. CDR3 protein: CASLRGKGSPLHF. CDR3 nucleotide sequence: TGTGCCAGCCTAAGGGGTAAAGGATCACCCCTCCACTTT.

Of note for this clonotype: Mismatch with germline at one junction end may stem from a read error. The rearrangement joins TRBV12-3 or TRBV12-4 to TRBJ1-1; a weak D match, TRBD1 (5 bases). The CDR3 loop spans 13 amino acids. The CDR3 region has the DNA TGTGCCGGCAGTTTCGGGGGGGACACTGAAGCTTTCTTT. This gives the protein CAGSFGGDTEAFF.

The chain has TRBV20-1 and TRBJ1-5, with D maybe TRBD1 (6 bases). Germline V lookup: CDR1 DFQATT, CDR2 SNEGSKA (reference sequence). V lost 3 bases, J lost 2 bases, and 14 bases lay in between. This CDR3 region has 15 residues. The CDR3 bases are TGCAGTGCTAGTATTGCAGGGGCGCGCAATCAGCCCCAGCATTTT. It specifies CSASIAGARNQPQHF.

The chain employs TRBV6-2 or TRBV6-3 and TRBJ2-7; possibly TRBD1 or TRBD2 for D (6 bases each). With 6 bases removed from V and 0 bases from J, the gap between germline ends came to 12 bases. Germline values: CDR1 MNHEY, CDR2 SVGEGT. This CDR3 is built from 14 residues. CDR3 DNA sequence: TGTGCCAGCAGCGCGGGACACAGCTCCTACGAGCAGTACTTC. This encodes CASSAGHSSYEQYF.

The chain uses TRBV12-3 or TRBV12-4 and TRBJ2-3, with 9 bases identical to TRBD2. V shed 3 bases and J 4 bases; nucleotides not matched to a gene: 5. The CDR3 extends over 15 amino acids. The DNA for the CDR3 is TGTGCCAGCAGTTTTCCTAGCGGGAACGCAGATACGCAGTATTTT. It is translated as CASSFPSGNADTQYF.

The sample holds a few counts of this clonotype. The DNA for the CDR3 is TGTGCCAGCACCTTTCAGGGGGGCACTGAAGCTTTCTTT. Translating it yields CASTFQGGTEAFF. The gene calls are TRBV12-3 or TRBV12-4 and TRBJ1-1, with 7 bases matching TRBD1. The CDR3 length is 13 residues. J gave up 4 bases and V 7 bases, and 6 bases lay outside the gene matches.

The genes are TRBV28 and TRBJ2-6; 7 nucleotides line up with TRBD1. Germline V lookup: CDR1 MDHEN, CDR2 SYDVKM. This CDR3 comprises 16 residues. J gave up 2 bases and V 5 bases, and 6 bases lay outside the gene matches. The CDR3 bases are TGTGCCAGCAGTAAAGACAGGGCCGCTGGGGCCAACGTCCTGACTTTC. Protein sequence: CASSKDRAAGANVLTF.

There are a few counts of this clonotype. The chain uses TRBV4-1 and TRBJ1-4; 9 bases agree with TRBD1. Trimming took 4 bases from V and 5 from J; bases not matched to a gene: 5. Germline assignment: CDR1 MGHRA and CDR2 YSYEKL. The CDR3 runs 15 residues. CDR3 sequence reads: CASSRGTGSNEKLFF. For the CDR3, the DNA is TGCGCCAGCAGCCGGGGGACAGGGTCGAATGAAAAACTGTTTTTT.

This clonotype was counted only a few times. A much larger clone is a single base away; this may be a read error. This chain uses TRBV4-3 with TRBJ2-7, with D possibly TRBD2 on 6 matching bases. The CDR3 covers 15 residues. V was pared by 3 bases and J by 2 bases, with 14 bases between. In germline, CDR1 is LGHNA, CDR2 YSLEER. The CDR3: CASSQGASAPYEQYF. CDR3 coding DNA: TGCGCCAGCAGCCAGGGAGCTAGCGCACCCTACGAGCAGTACTTC.

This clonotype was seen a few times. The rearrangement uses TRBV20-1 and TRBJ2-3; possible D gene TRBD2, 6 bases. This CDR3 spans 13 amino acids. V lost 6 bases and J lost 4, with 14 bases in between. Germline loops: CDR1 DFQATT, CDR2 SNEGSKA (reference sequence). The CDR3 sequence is CSARSSAPDTQYF. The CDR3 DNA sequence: TGCAGTGCGCGTTCTAGCGCCCCAGATACGCAGTATTTT.

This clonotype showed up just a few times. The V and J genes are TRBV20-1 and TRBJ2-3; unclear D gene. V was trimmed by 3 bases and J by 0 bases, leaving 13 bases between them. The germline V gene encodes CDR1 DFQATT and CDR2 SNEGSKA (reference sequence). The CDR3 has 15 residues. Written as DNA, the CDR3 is TGCAGTGCTAGTGCAATGGGTCCTAGCACAGATACGCAGTATTTT. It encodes CSASAMGPSTDTQYF.